A selection of T cell receptor beta chains follows, all from one sample in a study of blood T cell repertoires in COVID-19. Generated by immunoSEQ multiplex PCR, the TCRdb table keeps only in-frame clones and is missing some. The sample consists of about 39,000 clones, almost 85% of them appearing once. The source material was peripheral blood. All receptors come from a human donor in a cohort sampled during active COVID-19. Both conserved end residues are part of each CDR3. The order of the fields is V gene, D gene, J gene, CDR3 protein. The D gene is left open where the match is weak.

V gene: TRBV5-1
D gene: TRBD2
J gene: TRBJ2-4
CDR3 protein: CASSPSSGINIQYF

V gene: TRBV29-1
D gene: -
J gene: TRBJ1-1
CDR3 protein: CSGFRTAGTEAFF

V gene: TRBV27
D gene: -
J gene: TRBJ2-3
CDR3 protein: CASSLSVPAEVRTDTQYF

V gene: TRBV3-1/TRBV3-2
D gene: -
J gene: TRBJ1-5
CDR3 protein: CASSRVSGDQPQHF

V gene: TRBV9
D gene: TRBD1
J gene: TRBJ2-5
CDR3 protein: CASSVHTGDGGETQYF

V gene: TRBV9
D gene: -
J gene: TRBJ2-2
CDR3 protein: CASSVAPLSNTGELFF

V gene: TRBV5-1
D gene: -
J gene: TRBJ2-1
CDR3 protein: CASSLDIYNEQFF

V gene: TRBV7-3
D gene: TRBD1
J gene: TRBJ2-3
CDR3 protein: CASSVLGQSTDTQYF

V gene: TRBV4-1
D gene: TRBD1
J gene: TRBJ1-6
CDR3 protein: CASSPQGQSNSPLHF

V gene: TRBV5-4
D gene: -
J gene: TRBJ1-3
CDR3 protein: CASSLGQDSGNTIYF